These T cell receptor beta chains were read from a single sample in a study of identical twins. MiXCR was run by TCRdb on the 5' RACE reads, yielding one entry per CDR3 protein. The sample records around 1.7 million distinct CDR3 sequences, around 33% being singletons. Sequencing was done on a sample of cord blood. These receptors all stem from a newborn girl in good health. Both conserved end residues are part of each CDR3. Expanded clones get a size class; other rows say once, few or many, or leave the size out.

v_gene	abundance	j_gene	CDR3aa
TRBV25-1	.	TRBJ1-5	CASSPPGGANQPQHF
TRBV15	.	TRBJ2-3	CATSPWGGIPVDTQYF
TRBV29-1	.	TRBJ2-3	CSVGTRLPHTQYF
TRBV20-1	.	TRBJ2-3	CSARDATGGHGDTQYF
TRBV12-3/TRBV12-4	once	TRBJ2-3	CASRPEPGTSFRTDTQYF
TRBV5-1	many	TRBJ2-7	CASSFSGGSYEQYF
TRBV10-2	many	TRBJ1-4	CASRGRALEKLFF
TRBV12-3/TRBV12-4	few	TRBJ2-5	CASKRTSGRNEQYF
TRBV20-1	.	TRBJ2-5	CSARSGQGSVETQYF
TRBV29-1	few	TRBJ1-3	CSVERGNTIYF
TRBV2	.	TRBJ1-5	CASSEPSNQPQHF
TRBV5-6	.	.	CASSKGRGGVETQYF
TRBV5-6	few	TRBJ2-5	CASSFVHETQYF
TRBV7-9	.	TRBJ1-6	CASSLGLLNSPLHF
TRBV5-1	.	TRBJ1-1	CASSLRDRVGRAEAFF
TRBV2	.	TRBJ1-2	CASNLDGYGYTF
TRBV20-1	few	TRBJ2-7	CSASRQGLTYEQYF
TRBV20-1	.	TRBJ1-5	CSARGGGQGSWSNQPQHF
TRBV4-2	.	TRBJ2-7	CASSQDLALYEQYF
TRBV20-1	.	.	CSAVIAGSETQYF
TRBV10-3	few	TRBJ2-1	CAISGEGGGNEQFF
TRBV20-1	few	TRBJ2-3	CSARKTSGADTQYF
TRBV27	.	TRBJ1-3	CASRSGQGAGNTIYF
TRBV2	few	TRBJ1-6	CATAVYWDRANSPLHF
TRBV12-3/TRBV12-4	few	TRBJ2-7	CASRPGPAFYEQYF
TRBV7-6	.	TRBJ2-7	CASSPYHRRDYEQYF
TRBV20-1	.	TRBJ1-5	CSAEDRGSNQPQHF
TRBV12-3/TRBV12-4	.	TRBJ2-2	CASSFGTRSGELFF
TRBV20-1	.	TRBJ1-1	CSARAWGEVANTEAFF
TRBV4-2	many	TRBJ2-4	CASSQDMGQGGNIQYF
TRBV21-1	many	TRBJ2-7	CASSKALYEQYF
TRBV5-1	.	TRBJ2-4	CASSEDREINIQYF
TRBV3-1	few	TRBJ2-1	CASSPLAGQGRSEQFF
TRBV12-3/TRBV12-4	.	TRBJ1-2	CASSSSRAGYTF
TRBV18	.	TRBJ2-4	CASSPPENIQYF
TRBV7-7	few	TRBJ2-5	CASSLAEGQETQYF
TRBV3-1	few	TRBJ2-5	CASSPVSGGARETQYF
TRBV2	.	TRBJ2-2	CASSGTDDTGELFF
TRBV27	many	TRBJ2-1	CASSYLAGGQNEQFF
TRBV6-6	.	TRBJ1-1	CASSYARQLNTEAFF
TRBV9	.	TRBJ2-7	CASSVWDSHNEQYF
TRBV24-1	.	TRBJ1-1	CATSDSGNTEAFF
TRBV29-1	few	TRBJ1-1	CSVETGQGLNTEAFF
TRBV7-2	many	TRBJ2-3	CASSLSRSRGDTQYF
TRBV7-9	.	.	CASSTKGGDIQYF
TRBV20-1	.	TRBJ1-1	CSAHYRDRGTEAFF
TRBV7-9	.	TRBJ1-4	CASSGGQVFEKLFF
TRBV14	.	TRBJ2-3	CASSQGLGVAQYF
TRBV10-2	.	TRBJ2-6	CASSDDGAGANVLTF
TRBV12-3/TRBV12-4	.	TRBJ1-1	CASRNFSTEAFF
TRBV20-1	.	TRBJ1-2	CSARDWRSNYGYTF
TRBV12-3/TRBV12-4	.	TRBJ1-4	CASSLAQANEKLFF
TRBV3-1	.	TRBJ1-5	CASSQDYSHQPQHF
TRBV6-1	many	TRBJ2-7	CASRGLAGSYEQYF
TRBV24-1	few	TRBJ2-1	CATSDSPPAGFSYNEQFF